This T cell receptor beta chain came from a study of blood T cell repertoires in COVID-19. Study background: Acute and convalescent COVID-19 samples came from the United States, Italy and Spain. T cells, B-cell-depleted T cells, or PBMCs supplied cDNA or gDNA.

Per the study methods: Researchers report that nucleated cell counts were estimated from reference gene primer amplification. Here immunoSEQ multiplex PCR was the method, and the copy in TCRdb shows in-frame clones only, minus some. D and trimming come from the DNA, and the V and J calls and clone size come from that table. The sample lists more than 90,000 clones; around 76% were seen once. Trimming cost V 1 base and J 11 bases; bases outside gene matches: 9. This CDR3 is built from 14 residues. The V gene's germline CDR1 is SGHTA and CDR2 FQGNSA. The chain has TRBV7-2 and TRBJ1-1; TRBD1 agrees at 8 bases. The clonotype comes from a man of 80 years or more with acute or convalescent COVID-19. The material sequenced was peripheral blood. CDR3: CASSLGDRGAKAFF. DNA for the CDR3: TGTGCCAGCAGCTTAGGAGACAGGGGCGCAAAGGCTTTCTTT. Combining the CDR3 with reference TRBV7-2 and TRBJ1-1 gives the whole variable domain GAGVSQSPSNKVTEKGKDVELRCDPISGHTALYWYRQSLGQGLEFLIYFQGNSAPDKSGLPSDRFSAERTGGSVSTLTIQRTQQEDSAVYLCASSLGDRGAKAFFGQGTRLTVV.